The T cell receptor (beta chain) described here comes from a study of neurological immune-mediated disorders. Described time point: longitudinal time-point 1 (baseline). In this sample, this clonotype turned up many times. Antigen: not known. The CDR3 loop spans 15 amino acids. V was clipped by 5 bases and J by 4 bases, with 18 bases between them. Germline CDR1 is DFQATT and CDR2 is SNEGSKA (reference sequence). Notes on the study in general: Multiple sclerosis patients had less TCR clonal expansion than even healthy controls, unlike HTLV-1-associated myelopathy. CDR3 amino acid sequences of expanded clones were not shared across subjects, a result suggesting private repertoires in all groups.

5'RACE with 10-nucleotide random UMIs generated the cDNA. A single run covered 15-18 subjects with over 190 million TCR-beta sequences. TCRdb called the 5' RACE reads again in MiXCR, with one record for every CDR3 protein. The repertoire includes about 49,000 distinct CDR3 sequences, 8% to 10% of them detected once, and 1.6% sits in the top ten. The sequence derives from a woman aged 40 to 50 in good health. The sample consisted of PBMCs. The chain couples TRBV20-1 to TRBJ2-1, with D possibly TRBD2 on 5 matching bases. In nucleotides, the CDR3 is TGCAGTGCTGGCGTCTTGGCGGGTAGTTACAATGAGCAGTTCTTC. The encoded protein is CSAGVLAGSYNEQFF.